The 27 T cell receptor beta chains given below trace back to one sample, sequenced in a study of CD4 T cells in relation to SARS-CoV-2 and coronaviruses. The table came from immunoSEQ multiplex PCR; TCRdb's copy has only in-frame clones and leaves some out. The sample carries some 35,000 clones, roughly 90% recorded once. Sequencing was done on a sample of memory CD4+ T cells from PBMCs. The receptors come from an adult with COVID-19.

This clone is classed as medium-sized (0.01 to 0.1%). The chain carries TRBV4-1 and TRBJ2-1; D might be TRBD1 or TRBD2, each matching 5 bases. The germline CDR1 and CDR2 sequences are MGHRA and YSYEKL. V was shortened by 1 base and J by 10 bases, with 17 bases between the two germline ends. The CDR3 is 15 amino acids. The CDR3 bases are TGCGCCAGCAGCCAAGCGACGGGGCGCGGACGAGAGCAGTTCTTC. Its translation: CASSQATGRGREQFF.

The V gene is TRBV18, the J gene TRBJ2-7; 11 positions agree with TRBD1. CDR3 size: 16 residues. V was pared by 3 bases and J by 5 bases, with 9 bases of the junction left unmatched. Germline assignment: CDR1 KGHSH and CDR2 LQKENI. CDR3 region: CASSPGGQGARNEQYF. The DNA of the CDR3 is TGTGCCAGCTCACCTGGAGGACAGGGGGCTCGGAACGAGCAGTACTTC.

This chain uses TRBV5-4 with TRBJ2-4, with TRBD2 identical over 8 bases. V was clipped by 4 bases and J by 7 bases; unmatched bases: 7. This CDR3 has 14 residues. Per germline, CDR1 SGHNT and CDR2 YYREEE (reference sequence). CDR3 amino acids: CASSPRGGRNIQYF. CDR3 bases: TGTGCCAGCAGCCCCCGCGGGGGGCGGAACATTCAGTACTTC.

This chain joins TRBV11-2 and TRBJ2-3; TRBD2 agrees at 9 bases. Germline V gives CDR1 SGHAT, CDR2 FQNNGV. V dropped 1 base and J dropped 2; count of bases not matched to a gene: 4. The CDR3 loop spans 16 amino acids. CDR3 protein: CASSLGASGVTDTQYF. As DNA, the CDR3 is TGTGCCAGCAGCTTAGGGGCTAGCGGGGTCACAGATACGCAGTATTTT. Using reference TRBV11-2 and TRBJ2-3 for the parts outside the CDR3, the full variable domain is EAGVAQSPRYKIIEKRQSVAFWCNPISGHATLYWYQQILGQGPKLLIQFQNNGVVDDSQLPKDRFSAERLKGVDSTLKIQPAKLEDSAVYLCASSLGASGVTDTQYFGPGTRLTVL.

This clone appeared once. This chain uses TRBV30 with TRBJ1-5; 11 bases fit TRBD1. The CDR3 sequence is 15 residues long. The germline CDR1 and CDR2 sequences are GTSNPN and SVGIG (reference sequence). The V gene end was trimmed by 2 bases and the J gene end by 7 bases; junction bases not matched to a gene: 7. In DNA form, the CDR3 reads TGTGCCTGGAGTTTAGGGACAGGGGGTTTACAGCCCCAGCATTTT. Amino acid sequence: CAWSLGTGGLQPQHF.

V usage is TRBV6-2 or TRBV6-3 and J usage is TRBJ2-7, with D perhaps TRBD2 (6 bases). V lost 2 bases to trimming and J lost 4 bases, with 18 bases between them. Germline CDR1 reads MNHEY; CDR2 reads SVGEGT. This CDR3 has 16 amino acids. The CDR3 nucleotides are TGTGCCAGCAGTTACCTTATGGCGGGAAAAAGTTACGAGCAGTACTTC. Protein product: CASSYLMAGKSYEQYF.

V usage is TRBV19 and J usage is TRBJ2-1; 10 positions agree with TRBD2. The CDR3 runs 17 residues. Germline values: CDR1 LNHDA, CDR2 SQIVND (reference sequence). The trim removed 3 bases at V and 5 bases at J, leaving 10 bases unmatched. DNA for the CDR3: TGTGCCAGTAGTATTGGTCCTCGACTAGCGGGTCACAATGAGCAGTTCTTC. This gives the protein CASSIGPRLAGHNEQFF. Supplemented by reference TRBV19 and TRBJ2-1, the full variable domain reads DGGITQSPKYLFRKEGQNVTLSCEQNLNHDAMYWYRQDPGQGLRLIYYSQIVNDFQKGDIAEGYSVSREKKESFPLTVTSAQKNPTAFYLCASSIGPRLAGHNEQFFGPGTRLTVL.

In the case of this clone: Its ends do not fully match the called genes, so a read error is possible. The chain uses TRBV3-1 (or the pseudogene TRBV3-2) and TRBJ2-5, with 12 bases aligning to TRBD2. From germline, CDR1 is LGHDT and CDR2 YNNKEL (reference sequence). This CDR3 contains 13 residues. CDR3 sequence: CASSQRTGLAGNF. In nucleotides, the CDR3 is TGTGCCAGCAGCCAACGGACAGGACTAGCGGGGAACTTC.

V usage is TRBV4-2 and J usage is TRBJ1-5; D remains unclear. Germline CDR1 reads LGHNA; CDR2 reads YNFKEQ. Trimming pared 3 bases from V and 11 bases from J, leaving 26 bases between. The CDR3 spans 17 residues. The DNA for the CDR3 is TGTGCCAGCAGCCAGCGCCCTGATGACGGCGGGTCAATCGCCCAGCATTTT. It specifies CASSQRPDDGGSIAQHF.

This chain joins TRBV11-3 and TRBJ2-3; 15 bases are a match to TRBD2. Trimming removed 4 bases from V and 0 bases from J; junction bases left unmatched: 8. There are 19 residues in the CDR3. Germline CDR1 SGHNT, CDR2 YENEEA. The CDR3 region has the DNA TGTGCCAGCAGCTCAAGGACTAGCGGGGGGGCAAGAAGCACAGATACGCAGTATTTT. This sequence encodes CASSSRTSGGARSTDTQYF.

This chain's CDR3 is CSVPRQGGEAFF. In nucleotides, the CDR3 is TGCAGCGTTCCTCGACAGGGGGGTGAAGCTTTCTTT. The chain carries TRBV29-1 and TRBJ1-1; TRBD1 matches 9 bases. Germline V CDR1 and CDR2: SQVTM, ANQGSEA. V lost 5 bases to trimming and J lost 7 bases; unmatched junction nucleotides: 5. There are 12 residues in the CDR3.

The chain joins TRBV14 to TRBJ2-1; tentative D call: TRBD2 (6 bases). CDR3 length equals 16 residues. Trimming stripped 3 bases from V and 0 bases from J, with 12 bases between. CDR1 is SGHDN, CDR2 FVKESK, per germline. The CDR3 nucleotides read TGTGCCAGCAGCCATTTTGTCGGGGGCTCCTACAATGAGCAGTTCTTC. Protein: CASSHFVGGSYNEQFF.

The rearrangement uses TRBV7-9 and TRBJ2-3; a possible D gene is TRBD2 (6 bases). In germline, CDR1 is SEHNR, CDR2 FQNEAQ (reference sequence). Deletions cut 4 bases from V and 8 bases from J, with 7 bases between. This CDR3 contains 11 residues. This CDR3 is CASSYGGTQYF. The CDR3 DNA follows: TGTGCCAGCAGCTACGGGGGTACGCAGTATTTT.

This rearrangement joins TRBV19 to TRBJ1-2, with 7 bases that match TRBD1. V was pared by 4 bases and J by 7 bases, with 18 bases of the junction left unmatched. In germline, CDR1 is LNHDA, CDR2 SQIVND (reference sequence). There are 17 residues in the CDR3. CDR3 coding DNA: TGTGCCAGTAGTACCAACATTGCCGGGCGACAGGGAGGTGGCTACACCTTC. Translated: CASSTNIAGRQGGGYTF.

The CDR3 DNA reads TGTGCCAGCAGTTATTCTGGGCAGGTCGATCAGCCCCAGCATTTT. This translates into CASSYSGQVDQPQHF. The V and J genes are TRBV6-5 and TRBJ1-5; D uncertain. Germline-derived CDR1 and CDR2 are MNHEY and SVGAGI. Trimming left V 3 bases short and J 5 bases short, with 14 bases between. The CDR3 extends over 15 amino acids.

The chain is built from TRBV12-3 or TRBV12-4 and TRBJ1-1; no firm D call. Deletions cut 5 bases from V and 11 bases from J, with 15 bases between. There are 12 residues in the CDR3. The CDR3 region is CASSLTAQNAFF. CDR3 bases: TGTGCCAGCAGTCTAACGGCCCAGAACGCTTTCTTT.

J is TRBJ1-2 and V is TRBV4-1; no firm D call. Germline CDR1 and CDR2: MGHRA and YSYEKL. Trimming took 0 bases from V and 0 from J, leaving 8 bases between them. This CDR3 comprises 15 residues. This chain's CDR3 is CASSQEGRTNYGYTF. CDR3 DNA sequence: TGCGCCAGCAGCCAAGAAGGGCGGACTAACTATGGCTACACCTTC.

V is TRBV6-1 and J is TRBJ2-7, with D possibly being TRBD1 (6 bases). This CDR3 spans 17 amino acids. Germline values: CDR1 MNHNS, CDR2 SASEGT. With 1 base removed from V and 3 bases from J, the gap between germline ends came to 19 bases. CDR3 loop: CASSEVGIGAGVYEQYF. The CDR3 nucleotides are TGTGCCAGCAGTGAAGTTGGGATCGGGGCAGGGGTCTACGAGCAGTACTTC.

CDR3 amino acids: CASSLNRQGGSEQYF. The DNA for the CDR3 is TGTGCCAGCAGCTTAAACCGGCAGGGGGGCTCCGAGCAGTACTTC. The chain carries TRBV7-3 and TRBJ2-7; D might be TRBD1 (7 bases). The germline gives CDR1 SGHTA, CDR2 FQGTGA. V lost 1 base to trimming and J lost 6 bases, with 16 bases between them. The CDR3 contains 15 residues.

V usage is TRBV30 and J usage is TRBJ1-2; D remains ambiguous. The germline gives CDR1 GTSNPN, CDR2 SVGIG (reference sequence). The CDR3 spans 13 residues. V was clipped by 3 bases and J by 7 bases, with 15 bases between them. The CDR3, as DNA: TGTGCCTGGAGCCTCCTGGGCGCTAGTGGCTACACCTTC. Protein sequence: CAWSLLGASGYTF.

The gene calls are TRBV28 and TRBJ1-4; possibly TRBD1 for D (5 bases). This CDR3 spans 14 amino acids. The germline CDR1 and CDR2 sequences are MDHEN and SYDVKM. V was pared by 6 bases and J by 8 bases, with 16 bases between. The CDR3 region has the DNA TGTGCCAGCAGAAAAGGACGGGAGGGGGAAAAACTGTTTTTT. Amino acid sequence: CASRKGREGEKLFF.

The rearrangement uses TRBV2 and TRBJ2-3; 10 bases are a match to TRBD2. After removal of 5 bases from V and 0 bases from J, the junction contained 5 bases not matched to a gene. CDR3 size: 16 residues. Germline CDR1 and CDR2: SNHLY and FYNNEI. Written as DNA, the CDR3 is TGTGCCAGCAGTAGCGGGGGGGCACCTAGCACAGATACGCAGTATTTT. This codes for CASSSGGAPSTDTQYF.

This clone has just a few counts. The rearrangement links TRBV7-9 to TRBJ1-1; 9 bases are shared with TRBD1. V dropped 5 bases and J dropped 5; count of bases not matched to a gene: 6. CDR3 length: 14 residues. Germline CDR1 SEHNR, CDR2 FQNEAQ (reference sequence). Here the CDR3 DNA reads TGTGCCAGCAGCCAGGACAGGGGTTTTACTGAAGCTTTCTTT. Translated: CASSQDRGFTEAFF.

This chain uses TRBV19 with TRBJ2-3; D gene unclear. Trimming pared 5 bases from V and 5 bases from J, leaving 11 bases between. Germline-derived CDR1 and CDR2 are LNHDA and SQIVND (reference sequence). This CDR3 comprises 13 residues. CDR3 DNA sequence: TGTGCCAGTAGTGTGACACGAAAAGATACGCAGTATTTT. Encoded protein: CASSVTRKDTQYF.

The CDR3 coding sequence is TGTGCCAGCAAATACCGGGACACCTCCCTCTCTGGGGCCAACGTCCTGACTTTC. Translating gives CASKYRDTSLSGANVLTF. The J gene is TRBJ2-6, the V gene TRBV27; possibly TRBD1 for D (6 bases). The CDR3 totals 18 residues. Germline CDR1 and CDR2: MNHEY and SMNVEV (reference sequence). Trimming took 7 bases from V and 0 from J, leaving 19 bases between them.

J is TRBJ1-2 and V is TRBV5-1; weak D call: TRBD1 (5 bases). The germline CDR1 and CDR2 sequences are SGHRS and YFSETQ. The length of the CDR3 is 14 residues. V was trimmed by 3 bases and J by 7 bases, leaving 16 bases between them. Here the CDR3 reads CASSSPGTLGGYTF. The CDR3 DNA reads as TGCGCCAGCAGCTCACCCGGGACTTTGGGTGGCTACACCTTC.

The chain is built from TRBV7-2 and TRBJ2-3, with 9 bases fitting TRBD2. Germline CDR1 SGHTA, CDR2 FQGNSA. The V and J ends lost 2 bases and 8 bases, in that order; junction bases with no gene match: 20. This CDR3 has 19 amino acids. The CDR3 region has the DNA TGTGCCAGCAGCTTATCACCCCAGGAGGGCGGGGGGGCTGGGGGTACGCAGTATTTT. Protein: CASSLSPQEGGGAGGTQYF.